This section outlines one TCR beta chain sequence together with its context. Antigen specificity is unknown. Sequenced by immunoSEQ multiplex PCR; TCRdb stores in-frame clones only, minus some. The top ten clones hold about 12% of a sample with hundreds of thousands of clones, 60% to 80% of them seen once. This sample was included in a study of shared clonotypes between healthy human individuals. Study-level results: Clonotype sharing across donors was expected to vary with sequencing depth. The sampled material consisted only of blood, and tissue repertoires are likely to differ.

Looked up from germline, CDR1 is GTSNPN and CDR2 is SVGIG (reference sequence). The length of the CDR3 is 15 residues. V shed 5 bases, J shed 5 bases, and the junction held 10 bases outside the gene matches. Every contributor of samples was a Caucasian grown-up residing in Nashville, Tennessee. The V call is TRBV30, the J call TRBJ2-5; 11 bases are a match to TRBD2. The TCR comes from a woman aged 40 to 49 in good health. Some clones in this sample may be carry-over from other donors' samples. The sequenced sample was PBMCs. CDR3 DNA: TGTGCCTGGGGGGGTAGCGGGAGGGCGCTGGAGACCCAGTACTTC. It yields the protein CAWGGSGRALETQYF.